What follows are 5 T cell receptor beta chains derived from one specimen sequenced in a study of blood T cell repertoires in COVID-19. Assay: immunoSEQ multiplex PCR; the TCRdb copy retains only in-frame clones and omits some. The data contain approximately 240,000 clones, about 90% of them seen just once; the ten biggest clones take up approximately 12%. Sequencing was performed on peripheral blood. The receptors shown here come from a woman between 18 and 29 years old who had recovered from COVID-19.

The CDR3 sequence is CASSLRVNTEAFF. The CDR3 DNA follows: TGTGCCAGCAGTTTGCGAGTGAACACTGAAGCTTTCTTT. The rearrangement links TRBV28 to TRBJ1-1; D unresolved. The germline gives CDR1 MDHEN, CDR2 SYDVKM. The CDR3 is 13 residues long. Trimming removed 3 bases from V and 0 bases from J, with 5 bases in between.

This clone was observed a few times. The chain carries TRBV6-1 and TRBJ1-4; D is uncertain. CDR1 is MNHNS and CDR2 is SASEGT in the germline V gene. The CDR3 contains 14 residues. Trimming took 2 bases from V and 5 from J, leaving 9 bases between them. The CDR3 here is CASSEQAINEKLFF. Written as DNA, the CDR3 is TGTGCCAGCAGTGAACAGGCTATCAATGAAAAACTGTTTTTT.

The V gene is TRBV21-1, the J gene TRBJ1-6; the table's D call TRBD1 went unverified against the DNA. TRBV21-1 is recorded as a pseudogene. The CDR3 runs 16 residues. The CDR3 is CASSKGRHRANSPLHF. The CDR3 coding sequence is TGTGCCAGCAGCAAAGGGCGGCACAGGGCCAATTCACCCCTCCACTTT.

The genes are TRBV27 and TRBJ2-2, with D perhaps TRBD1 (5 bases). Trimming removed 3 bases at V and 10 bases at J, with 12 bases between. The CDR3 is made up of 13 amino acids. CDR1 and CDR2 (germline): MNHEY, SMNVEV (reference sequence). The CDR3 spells CASSFWGSPELFF. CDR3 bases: TGTGCCAGCAGTTTTTGGGGCTCTCCGGAGCTGTTTTTT.

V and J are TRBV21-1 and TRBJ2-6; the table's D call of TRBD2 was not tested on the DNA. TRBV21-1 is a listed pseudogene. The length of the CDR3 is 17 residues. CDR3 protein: CASSRREGLSGANVLTF. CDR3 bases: TGTGCCAGCAGCCGCCGGGAGGGCCTGTCTGGGGCCAACGTCCTGACTTTC.